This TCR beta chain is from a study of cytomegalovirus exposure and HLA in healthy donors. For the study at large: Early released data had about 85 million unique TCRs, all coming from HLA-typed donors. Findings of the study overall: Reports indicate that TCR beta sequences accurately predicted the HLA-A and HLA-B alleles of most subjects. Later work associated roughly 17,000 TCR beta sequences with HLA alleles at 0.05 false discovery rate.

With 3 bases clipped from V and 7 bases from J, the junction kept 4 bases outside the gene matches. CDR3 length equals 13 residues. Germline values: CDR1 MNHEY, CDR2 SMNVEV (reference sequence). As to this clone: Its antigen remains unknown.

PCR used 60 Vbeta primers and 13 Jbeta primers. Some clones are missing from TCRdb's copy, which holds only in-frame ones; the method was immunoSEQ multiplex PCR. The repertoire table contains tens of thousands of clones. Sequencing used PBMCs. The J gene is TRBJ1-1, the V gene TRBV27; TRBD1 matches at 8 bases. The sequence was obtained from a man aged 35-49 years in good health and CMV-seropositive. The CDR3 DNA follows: TGTGCCAGCAGTTTCGACAGGGGCCTTGAAGCTTTCTTT. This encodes CASSFDRGLEAFF.